A selection of T cell receptor beta chains follows, all from one sample in a study of T cells in tumors after PD-1 blockade. TCRdb's copy holds only in-frame clones and misses some; the assay was immunoSEQ multiplex PCR. Of around 60,000 clones in the sample, about 82% were seen once. The material was PBMCs, obtained before anti-PD-1 treatment. The receptor source for this set is a human donor with basal cell carcinoma. CDR3s include the opening cysteine and the closing phenylalanine or tryptophan. Each record gives: clone size, J gene, D gene, V gene, CDR3 protein, CDR3 DNA. A D gene is named only where the DNA matches it firmly. Only some rows state a clone size, as once, few, many or a class for expanded clones.

NA	TRBJ1-1	NA	TRBV7-3	CASSYGTTTEAFF	TGTGCCAGCAGCTACGGGACAACCACTGAAGCTTTCTTT
NA	TRBJ1-2	NA	TRBV12-3/TRBV12-4	CASSLAPHGYTF	TGTGCCAGCAGTTTAGCGCCCCATGGCTACACCTTC
NA	TRBJ2-5	NA	TRBV11-3	CASSLDRWGRGGGRSETQYF	TGTGCCAGCAGCTTGGATCGCTGGGGCCGAGGCGGGGGCAGATCGGAGACCCAGTACTTC
NA	TRBJ2-7	TRBD1	TRBV27	CASRVQGASPRYEQYF	TGTGCCAGCAGGGTACAGGGGGCCTCCCCCCGCTACGAGCAGTACTTC
NA	TRBJ1-2	NA	TRBV3-1/TRBV3-2	CASSQDLRANYGYTF	TGTGCCAGCAGCCAAGATTTAAGGGCCAACTATGGCTACACCTTC
NA	TRBJ1-1	NA	TRBV19	CASSPFGLNTEAFF	TGTGCCAGTAGTCCATTTGGCCTGAACACTGAAGCTTTCTTT
NA	TRBJ1-2	NA	TRBV30	CAWGEGWGFDYGYTF	TGTGCCTGGGGCGAGGGTTGGGGATTCGACTATGGCTACACCTTC
NA	TRBJ1-6	NA	TRBV3-1/TRBV3-2	CASNQPITGSSYNSPLHF	TGTGCCAGCAACCAGCCAATTACAGGGAGCTCCTATAATTCACCCCTCCACTTT
NA	TRBJ1-5	NA	TRBV27	CASSFPNQPQHF	TGTGCCAGCAGTTTCCCAAATCAGCCCCAGCATTTT
NA	TRBJ2-7	NA	TRBV10-2	CASSVNPWEQYF	TGCGCCAGCAGTGTTAACCCGTGGGAGCAGTACTTC
NA	TRBJ1-6	NA	TRBV6-1	CASSEAQPRNSPLHF	TGTGCCAGCAGTGAAGCGCAACCGAGGAATTCACCCCTCCACTTT
NA	TRBJ2-5	NA	TRBV5-4	CASSLIAGQETQYF	TGTGCCAGCAGCTTGATTGCAGGGCAAGAGACCCAGTACTTC
NA	TRBJ1-4	TRBD1	TRBV14	CASSRLGQGLTNEKLFF	TGTGCCAGCAGCCGGCTAGGACAGGGTTTAACTAATGAAAAACTGTTTTTT
NA	TRBJ2-7	NA	TRBV29-1	CSAQGTNSYEQYF	TGCAGCGCCCAGGGGACTAATTCCTACGAGCAGTACTTC
NA	TRBJ2-7	NA	TRBV7-2	CASSLAWSRAYEQYF	TGTGCCAGCAGCTTAGCATGGTCCAGAGCCTACGAGCAGTACTTC
once	TRBJ2-5	NA	TRBV19	CASSPASGETQYF	TGTGCCAGTAGCCCCGCTTCCGGAGAGACCCAGTACTTC
NA	TRBJ1-2	NA	TRBV6-7	CASSYEGPGNGYTF	TGTGCCAGCAGTTACGAGGGTCCAGGGAATGGCTACACCTTC
NA	TRBJ2-5	NA	TRBV25-1	CASSHRKETQYF	TGTGCCAGCAGTCACAGGAAAGAGACCCAGTACTTC
few	TRBJ1-5	TRBD1	TRBV19	CASTGDRGHQPQHF	TGTGCCAGTACCGGGGACAGGGGGCATCAGCCCCAGCATTTT
NA	TRBJ1-1	TRBD1	TRBV9	CASSPGTDSEAFF	TGTGCCAGCAGCCCAGGGACAGACTCTGAAGCTTTCTTT
NA	TRBJ2-7	TRBD2	TRBV30	CAWSANSGGAYEQYF	TGTGCCTGGAGCGCCAATAGCGGGGGGGCCTACGAGCAGTACTTC
NA	TRBJ2-3	TRBD1	TRBV18	CASSPPSHNRGGTQYF	TGTGCCAGCTCACCCCCCAGTCACAACAGGGGTGGTACGCAGTATTTT
NA	TRBJ2-5	TRBD2	TRBV19	CASSSLTTSGEETQYF	TGTGCCAGTAGTTCGCTCACGACTAGCGGGGAAGAGACCCAGTACTTC
NA	TRBJ2-7	NA	TRBV19	CASSYRENSYEQYF	TGTGCCAGTAGCTACAGGGAAAACTCCTACGAGCAGTACTTC
NA	TRBJ2-7	TRBD1	TRBV7-6	CASSAIQGAHLYEQYF	TGTGCCAGCAGCGCGATACAGGGGGCGCATCTCTACGAGCAGTACTTC
NA	TRBJ2-6	TRBD1	TRBV27	CASSPRGRGANVLTF	TGTGCCAGCAGTCCCAGGGGGCGGGGGGCCAACGTCCTGACTTTC
NA	TRBJ2-7	NA	TRBV30	CAREQGNEQYF	TGTGCCCGGGAACAGGGCAACGAGCAGTACTTC
NA	TRBJ2-1	TRBD1	TRBV11-1	CASGSNTGVEFF	TGTGCCAGCGGATCTAACACAGGGGTTGAGTTCTTC
NA	TRBJ2-2	NA	TRBV4-1	CASSQVSRQDTGELFF	TGCGCCAGCAGCCAAGTTTCCAGACAAGACACCGGGGAGCTGTTTTTT
NA	TRBJ2-7	TRBD1	TRBV5-1	CASSSDREADKQYF	TGCGCCAGCAGCTCGGACAGGGAGGCGGACAAGCAGTACTTC
NA	TRBJ1-1	NA	TRBV6-1	CASSELRGGGGTEAFF	TGTGCCAGCAGTGAATTGAGGGGGGGAGGGGGCACTGAAGCTTTCTTT
NA	TRBJ2-7	TRBD2	TRBV19	CASSNEPSGLGEQYF	TGTGCCAGTAGTAACGAACCTAGCGGGTTGGGCGAGCAGTACTTC
NA	TRBJ1-1	NA	TRBV5-5	CASSLGGVTEAFF	TGTGCCAGCAGCTTGGGAGGGGTCACTGAAGCTTTCTTT
NA	TRBJ1-1	NA	TRBV19	CASSIRGRVKNTEAFF	TGTGCCAGTAGTATTCGGGGCAGGGTCAAAAACACTGAAGCTTTCTTT
NA	TRBJ2-1	TRBD2	TRBV3-1/TRBV3-2	CASSRLAGASYNEQFF	TGTGCCAGCAGCCGACTAGCGGGGGCATCCTACAATGAGCAGTTCTTC